This TCR beta chain appears in the sequencing data of a study of blood T cell repertoires in COVID-19. The overall study: COVID-19 samples collected from the United States, Italy and Spain covered acute and convalescent phases. T cells, B-cell-depleted T cells, or PBMCs supplied cDNA or gDNA.

Authors' analysis steps: Amplification of reference gene primers provided the estimated nucleated cell counts. Assay used: immunoSEQ multiplex PCR; TCRdb lists only in-frame clones, some missing. That table gives V, J and clone size, and the DNA gave D and trimming. This table has around 200,000 clones, around 87% appearing once. V was shortened by 0 bases and J by 5 bases, with 7 bases between the two germline ends. Germline values: CDR1 LGHNA, CDR2 YNFKEQ. CDR3 size: 13 residues. Sequencing input: peripheral blood. The sequence came from a man between 40 and 49 years old with active or convalescent COVID-19. The rearrangement uses TRBV4-2 and TRBJ1-1; D is undetermined. As DNA, the CDR3 is TGTGCCAGCAGCCAAGATTCCTCTACTGAAGCTTTCTTT. Protein sequence: CASSQDSSTEAFF.